This TCR beta chain comes out of a study of breast tumors, draining lymph nodes, adjacent tissues. CDR3 length equals 16 residues. From germline, CDR1 is KGHDR and CDR2 SFDVKD. V was clipped by 2 bases and J by 2 bases; unmatched bases: 4. TCRdb fed the multiplex PCR reads into MiXCR, producing one record per CDR3 protein. The sample yields 150,000 to 200,000 distinct CDR3 sequences, roughly a third seen once. This clonotype came up many times. Its matching antigen is unknown. Findings and caveats of the study: Luminal-like breast cancer showed significantly greater tumor-nontumor repertoire similarity than basal-like breast cancer did.

Axillary draining lymph nodes of breast cancer patients supplied the node samples. Sequenced material: axillary lymph node tissue. This receptor was identified in a female donor with breast cancer. Some clones in this sample may be carry-over from other donors' samples. The chain uses TRBV24-1 and TRBJ2-7, with TRBD2 matching 11 bases. CDR3 nucleotide sequence: TGTGCCACCAGTGATTCGACTAGCGGGACCCCCTACGAGCAGTACTTC. It translates to CATSDSTSGTPYEQYF.